Listed below are T cell receptor beta chains from one sample, sequenced in a study of blood T cell repertoires in COVID-19. The protocol was immunoSEQ multiplex PCR, while the TCRdb copy is restricted to in-frame clones and leaves out a portion. The sample contains under 95,000 clones, about 68% of which appear only once. Sequencing used peripheral blood. The receptors were gathered from a man aged 45-65 years with active or convalescent COVID-19. Both conserved end residues are part of each CDR3. The order of the fields is D gene, clone size, V gene, J gene, CDR3 DNA, CDR3 protein. A D gene is named only where the DNA matches it firmly. Not all rows give a size; the values are once, few, many and, for expanded clones, a class.

D gene: .; clone size: .; V gene: TRBV13; J gene: TRBJ1-1; CDR3 DNA: TGTGCCAGCAGCACTTTAGGAAAAGGGGACACTGAAGCTTTCTTT; CDR3 protein: CASSTLGKGDTEAFF
D gene: .; clone size: .; V gene: TRBV5-1; J gene: TRBJ1-2; CDR3 DNA: TGCGCCAGCACACTGGGGGCAGGGCGCGACAATCTCTATGGCTACACCTTC; CDR3 protein: CASTLGAGRDNLYGYTF
D gene: TRBD1; clone size: .; V gene: TRBV7-9; J gene: TRBJ1-2; CDR3 DNA: TGTGCCAGCAGCTTGGACAGGGCCGGGCACTATGGCTACACCTTC; CDR3 protein: CASSLDRAGHYGYTF
D gene: .; clone size: .; V gene: TRBV27; J gene: TRBJ1-2; CDR3 DNA: TGTGCCAGCAGTGCAGGGCGGTGGCCCGGGGGCTACACCTTC; CDR3 protein: CASSAGRWPGGYTF
D gene: TRBD1; clone size: .; V gene: TRBV4-1; J gene: TRBJ2-3; CDR3 DNA: TGCGCCAGCAGCCAAGTGCAGGGGGATGGAACAGATACGCAGTATTTT; CDR3 protein: CASSQVQGDGTDTQYF
D gene: .; clone size: .; V gene: TRBV12-3/TRBV12-4; J gene: TRBJ2-5; CDR3 DNA: TGTGCCAGCAGTTTTGTGAGAGAGACCCAGTACTTC; CDR3 protein: CASSFVRETQYF
D gene: TRBD1; clone size: .; V gene: TRBV5-6; J gene: TRBJ2-2; CDR3 DNA: TGTGCCAGCAGGAGATACAGGGGGGACGCCGGGGAGCTGTTTTTT; CDR3 protein: CASRRYRGDAGELFF
D gene: TRBD2; clone size: .; V gene: TRBV5-4; J gene: TRBJ2-3; CDR3 DNA: TGTGCCAGCAGCGCGGCGGGGGGCGGCACAGATACGCAGTATTTT; CDR3 protein: CASSAAGGGTDTQYF
D gene: .; clone size: .; V gene: TRBV27; J gene: TRBJ1-4; CDR3 DNA: TGTGCCAGCAGTTTATTAGTTGGGCGTACCAAACTGTTTTTT; CDR3 protein: CASSLLVGRTKLFF
D gene: .; clone size: few; V gene: TRBV6-1; J gene: TRBJ2-3; CDR3 DNA: TGTGCCAGCAGTGAAGCTGGCGGGGGCACAGATACGCAGTATTTT; CDR3 protein: CASSEAGGGTDTQYF
D gene: TRBD1; clone size: .; V gene: TRBV5-1; J gene: TRBJ1-4; CDR3 DNA: TGCGCCAGCAGCTTGACGACAGGGGGCGGAAAGGAAAAACTGTTTTTT; CDR3 protein: CASSLTTGGGKEKLFF
D gene: TRBD1; clone size: .; V gene: TRBV11-1; J gene: TRBJ2-2; CDR3 DNA: TGTGCCAGCAGCCCTGACAGGGTGGGGAACACCGGGGAGCTGTTTTTT; CDR3 protein: CASSPDRVGNTGELFF
D gene: .; clone size: .; V gene: TRBV7-8; J gene: TRBJ2-1; CDR3 DNA: TGTGCCAGCAGCTTACTGCGGGATGAGCAGTTCTTC; CDR3 protein: CASSLLRDEQFF
D gene: .; clone size: .; V gene: TRBV29-1; J gene: TRBJ2-7; CDR3 DNA: TGCAGCGTTGAAGTGGCAGGGAACTACGAGCAGTACTTC; CDR3 protein: CSVEVAGNYEQYF
D gene: .; clone size: .; V gene: TRBV5-5; J gene: TRBJ2-5; CDR3 DNA: TGTGCCAGCAGTCGCGACCCAGGGTGGCGAGAGACCCAGTACTTC; CDR3 protein: CASSRDPGWRETQYF
D gene: TRBD2; clone size: .; V gene: TRBV4-3; J gene: TRBJ2-2; CDR3 DNA: TGCGCCAGCAGCTCCGGGACTAGCGGGGGGGTTGGCGGGGAGCTGTTTTTT; CDR3 protein: CASSSGTSGGVGGELFF
D gene: TRBD2; clone size: .; V gene: TRBV6-4; J gene: TRBJ2-3; CDR3 DNA: TGTGCCAGCAGTGACTCTAGCGGGGGGTCCACAGATACGCAGTATTTT; CDR3 protein: CASSDSSGGSTDTQYF
D gene: TRBD1; clone size: .; V gene: TRBV5-1; J gene: TRBJ1-3; CDR3 DNA: TGCGCCAGCAGCTTGGTGTCACAGGGGGCGACTGGAAACACCATATATTTT; CDR3 protein: CASSLVSQGATGNTIYF
D gene: .; clone size: .; V gene: TRBV7-9; J gene: TRBJ2-1; CDR3 DNA: TGTGCCAGCAGCCGATCCTTAGTACAGGGCAATGAGCAGTTCTTC; CDR3 protein: CASSRSLVQGNEQFF
D gene: .; clone size: .; V gene: TRBV19; J gene: TRBJ1-1; CDR3 DNA: TGTGCCAGTACCTATTCCCAGGGGGAAGCTTTCTTT; CDR3 protein: CASTYSQGEAFF
D gene: TRBD1; clone size: .; V gene: TRBV7-9; J gene: TRBJ2-4; CDR3 DNA: TGTGCCAGCAGCTTAGGGCAGGGGGCTGCCAAAAACATTCAGTACTTC; CDR3 protein: CASSLGQGAAKNIQYF
D gene: .; clone size: .; V gene: TRBV6-1; J gene: TRBJ2-4; CDR3 DNA: TGTGCCAGCAGTGAACAGTTAATCAAAAACATTCAGTACTTC; CDR3 protein: CASSEQLIKNIQYF
D gene: .; clone size: many; V gene: TRBV29-1; J gene: TRBJ2-7; CDR3 DNA: TGCAGCGTTGAAACAGGAGATTTTGACTACGAGCAGTACTTC; CDR3 protein: CSVETGDFDYEQYF
D gene: .; clone size: .; V gene: TRBV2; J gene: TRBJ1-1; CDR3 DNA: TGTGCCAGCAGCTACGACAGTAACACTGAAGCTTTCTTT; CDR3 protein: CASSYDSNTEAFF
D gene: TRBD2; clone size: .; V gene: TRBV12-3/TRBV12-4; J gene: TRBJ2-1; CDR3 DNA: TGTGCCAGCAGGACTAGCGGACACAATGAGCAGTTCTTC; CDR3 protein: CASRTSGHNEQFF